The 10 T cell receptor beta chains given below trace back to one sample, sequenced in a study of CD8 T cells in ankylosing spondylitis. TCRdb used MiXCR to reprocess the 5' RACE reads, holding one entry per CDR3 protein. The table has around 250,000 distinct CDR3 sequences, roughly 32% seen once; the top ten hold around 4%. Sequencing used blood, either unsorted or a sorted T cell fraction (not recorded which). The receptors derive from a male donor with ankylosing spondylitis or in good health (not recorded which).

The V gene is TRBV15, the J gene TRBJ2-1; 9 bases are shared with TRBD2. The CDR3 runs 17 residues. After removal of 0 bases from V and 10 bases from J, the junction contained 13 bases not matched to a gene. Germline lookup yields CDR1 LNHNV and CDR2 YYDKDF (reference sequence). DNA of the CDR3: TGTGCCACCAGCAGAGACCTAGCGGGGCTGGTGGGGGCAGAGCAGTTCTTC. Its translation is CATSRDLAGLVGAEQFF.

This clonotype was detected a few times. This chain links TRBV7-9 with TRBJ1-6, with unresolved D. The CDR3 is made up of 15 amino acids. The V end lost 2 bases, the J end lost 3 bases, and 8 bases lay between the germline ends. Germline V CDR1 and CDR2: SEHNR, FQNEAQ (reference sequence). The DNA of the CDR3 is TGTGCCAGCAGCTTATACGCAGACTATAATTCACCCCTCCACTTT. Translating it yields CASSLYADYNSPLHF.

The chain employs TRBV18 and TRBJ2-2; D not certain. The germline gives CDR1 KGHSH, CDR2 LQKENI. The CDR3 runs 13 residues. V gave up 2 bases and J gave up 5 bases, with 6 bases separating them. CDR3 sequence reads: CASSPLATGELFF. The CDR3 coding sequence is TGTGCCAGCTCACCATTGGCTACCGGGGAGCTGTTTTTT.

The chain recombines TRBV7-9 with TRBJ2-1; D unresolved. Deletions cut 0 bases from V and 7 bases from J, with 10 bases between. Germline V gives CDR1 SEHNR, CDR2 FQNEAQ (reference sequence). This CDR3 contains 14 residues. This chain's CDR3 is CASSLAESRNEQFF. CDR3 bases: TGTGCCAGCAGCTTAGCGGAGTCTAGGAATGAGCAGTTCTTC.

The gene calls are TRBV5-1 and TRBJ2-3; D call uncertain. The germline CDR1 and CDR2 sequences are SGHRS and YFSETQ. Trimming took 2 bases from V and 2 from J, leaving 9 bases between them. CDR3 size: 14 residues. CDR3 sequence reads: CASSFGPTTDTQYF. For the CDR3, the DNA is TGCGCCAGCAGCTTCGGACCGACCACAGATACGCAGTATTTT.

This chain links TRBV11-2 with TRBJ2-5; D possibly corresponds to TRBD2 (6 bases). The CDR3 covers 16 residues. Per the germline V gene, CDR1 is SGHAT and CDR2 is FQNNGV. The ends were cut back, 0 bases at V and 5 bases at J, with 16 bases in the middle. The CDR3 bases are TGTGCCAGCAGCTTAGAGGTCGAAGGTCGGGGGGAGACCCAGTACTTC. It encodes CASSLEVEGRGETQYF.

This clonotype was observed a handful of times. The genes are TRBV10-3 and TRBJ1-5, with 8 bases lining up with TRBD1. V shed 10 bases, J shed 7 bases, and the junction held 15 bases outside the gene matches. The germline CDR1 and CDR2 sequences are ENHRY and SYGVKD. This CDR3 spans 15 amino acids. The CDR3 coding sequence is TGTGCCACTGGGGGAGACAGGGGAGATAGGCAGCCCCAGCATTTT. The encoded protein is CATGGDRGDRQPQHF.

The chain uses TRBV9 and TRBJ2-7, with TRBD2 identical over 12 bases. Germline V lookup: CDR1 SGDLS, CDR2 YYNGEE. The junction had 7 bases not matched to a gene; V was cut back by 4 bases and J by 5 bases. This CDR3 comprises 15 residues. CDR3 coding DNA: TGTGCCAGCAGCCACACTAGCGGGGGGAGGGACGAGCAGTACTTC. Protein sequence: CASSHTSGGRDEQYF.

The rearrangement links TRBV5-6 to TRBJ2-5; 9 bases line up with TRBD1. CDR1 is SGHDT, CDR2 YYEEEE, per germline. The CDR3 loop spans 15 amino acids. Trimming removed 3 bases from V and 1 base from J; junction bases left unmatched: 4. CDR3: CASSSLQGAQETQYF. The CDR3 region has the DNA TGTGCCAGCAGCTCGCTACAGGGGGCCCAAGAGACCCAGTACTTC.

CDR3 coding DNA: TGCAGCGTTCAGGACACGTACGAGCAGTACTTC. This sequence encodes CSVQDTYEQYF. This chain connects TRBV29-1 to TRBJ2-7; weak D call: TRBD1 (5 bases). Trimming shortened V by 5 bases and J by 4 bases, and 9 bases separated the two germline ends. CDR3 length: 11 residues. CDR1 and CDR2 from the germline V gene are SQVTM and ANQGSEA.